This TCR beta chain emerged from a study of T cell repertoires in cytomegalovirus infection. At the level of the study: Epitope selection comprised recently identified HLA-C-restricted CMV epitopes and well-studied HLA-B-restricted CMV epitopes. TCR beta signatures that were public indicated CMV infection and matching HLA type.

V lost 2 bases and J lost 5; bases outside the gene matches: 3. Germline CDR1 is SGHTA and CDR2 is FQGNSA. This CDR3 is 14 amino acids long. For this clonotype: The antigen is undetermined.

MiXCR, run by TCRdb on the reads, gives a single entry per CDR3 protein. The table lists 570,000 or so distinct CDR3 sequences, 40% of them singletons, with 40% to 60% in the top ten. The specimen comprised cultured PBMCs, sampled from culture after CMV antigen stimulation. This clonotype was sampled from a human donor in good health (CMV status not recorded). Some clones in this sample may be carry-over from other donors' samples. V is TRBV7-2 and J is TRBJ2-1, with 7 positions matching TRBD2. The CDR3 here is CASSLWGGDNEQFF. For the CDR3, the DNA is TGTGCCAGCAGCTTATGGGGAGGGGACAATGAGCAGTTCTTC.